This is a list of T cell receptor beta chains from one sample in a study of T cells in localized non-small cell lung cancer. Assay used: immunoSEQ multiplex PCR; TCRdb lists only in-frame clones, some missing. The table shows over a thousand clones, with about 29% occurring only once. Sample: normal lung tissue next to the tumor, taken before any cancer treatment. All receptors come from a male donor aged 60 or older with stage I squamous cell lung carcinoma. CDR3s leave out the opening cysteine and the closing phenylalanine or tryptophan. The order of the fields is V gene, J gene, CDR3 protein.

v_call: TRBV11-3; j_call: TRBJ2-5; cdr3_aa: ASSLERYQETQY
v_call: TRBV18; j_call: TRBJ2-5; cdr3_aa: ASSPGTPKETQY
v_call: TRBV6-7; j_call: TRBJ2-5; cdr3_aa: ASSEALSGLETQY
v_call: TRBV11-3; j_call: TRBJ1-1; cdr3_aa: ASSPSDMNTEAF
v_call: TRBV6-8; j_call: TRBJ2-2; cdr3_aa: ASSPTVNTGELF
v_call: TRBV11-3; j_call: TRBJ2-1; cdr3_aa: ASSPTRTSGSWQF
v_call: TRBV7-1; j_call: TRBJ1-1; cdr3_aa: ASSFDTNTEAF